The 12 T cell receptor beta chains below all came from one sample that was sequenced in a study of CD8 T cells in Susac syndrome. The RNA input was 0.5 to 1 ug, and it was reverse transcribed with random hexamers. MiXCR was run by TCRdb on the immunoSEQ multiplex PCR reads, yielding one entry per CDR3 protein. Among about 190,000 distinct CDR3 sequences, roughly 92% were seen once, and the ten largest hold around 0.1%. The sequenced sample consisted of CD4+ T cells from PBMCs. The receptor source for this set is a human donor in good health.

The gene calls are TRBV28 and TRBJ2-7; no reliable D call. V was clipped by 2 bases and J by 3 bases, with 20 bases between them. CDR3 size: 17 residues. Per the germline V gene, CDR1 is MDHEN and CDR2 is SYDVKM. CDR3 amino acids: CASSLVGRRLGYYEQYF. The DNA for the CDR3 is TGTGCCAGCAGTTTAGTGGGTAGAAGGTTGGGATACTACGAGCAGTACTTC.

This chain joins TRBV6-1 and TRBJ2-6; D possibly matches TRBD1 or TRBD2 (5 bases each). Trimming took off 6 bases at V and 3 bases at J, with 12 bases between the two ends. Germline loops: CDR1 MNHNS, CDR2 SASEGT. There are 15 residues in the CDR3. CDR3 sequence reads: CASRERGFGANVLTF. CDR3 DNA: TGTGCCAGCAGAGAGAGGGGATTTGGGGCCAACGTCCTGACTTTC.

The CDR3 DNA reads as TGTGCCAGCAGCGTAGGGGGTGAGCAGTACGTC. This gives the protein CASSVGGEQYV. The rearrangement joins TRBV9 to TRBJ2-7; D gene uncertain. The V end was cut by 0 bases, the J end by 7 bases, with 5 bases between. Germline assignment: CDR1 SGDLS and CDR2 YYNGEE. The CDR3 totals 11 residues.

The chain employs TRBV6-4 and TRBJ2-2; no clear D. The CDR3 sequence is 16 residues long. V lost 4 bases and J lost 0, with 12 bases in between. Germline V gene lookup returns CDR1 MRHNA and CDR2 SNTAGT. DNA of the CDR3: TGTGCCAGCAGTGTCGATGGGCTCCCGAACACCGGGGAGCTGTTTTTT. Protein product: CASSVDGLPNTGELFF.

The V gene is TRBV27, the J gene TRBJ2-7, with D unclear. There are 14 residues in the CDR3. CDR1 and CDR2 from the germline V gene are MNHEY and SMNVEV (reference sequence). V was pared by 3 bases and J by 3 bases, with 12 bases between. CDR3 DNA sequence: TGTGCCAGCAGTTTGGGTGACGGATTCTACGAGCAGTACTTC. Protein: CASSLGDGFYEQYF.

The chain uses TRBV5-1 and TRBJ1-6, with TRBD1 matching over 8 bases. Germline V gene lookup returns CDR1 SGHRS and CDR2 YFSETQ. V shed 0 bases, J shed 9 bases, and the junction held 8 bases outside the gene matches. CDR3 length: 16 amino acids. CDR3: CASSLGRDRFTSPLHF. The CDR3 DNA reads TGCGCCAGCAGCTTGGGGCGGGACAGGTTCACTTCACCCCTCCACTTT.

The chain carries TRBV7-2 and TRBJ2-3; TRBD1 aligns across 8 bases. The trim removed 5 bases at V and 9 bases at J, leaving 16 bases unmatched. The CDR3 length is 16 residues. Germline V gene lookup returns CDR1 SGHTA and CDR2 FQGNSA. CDR3 nucleotide sequence: TGTGCCAGCAGCACGACCAGACAGGGGACCTCAGCGACGCAGTATTTT. Its translation: CASSTTRQGTSATQYF.

To note about this clonotype: The junction and the germline gene differ at one end; a read error may be behind it. V is TRBV7-8 and J is TRBJ2-5; D gene unclear. The CDR3 has 14 residues. CDR1 SGHVS and CDR2 FQNEAQ come from the germline V gene. The DNA of the CDR3 is TGCGCCAGCAAAGACTCTCGGTTTGAAGATACCCAGTACTTC. This translates into CASKDSRFEDTQYF.

The chain joins TRBV6-2 or TRBV6-3 to TRBJ2-3; the D is unclear. The CDR3 is 12 residues long. The V end was cut by 8 bases, the J end by 1 base, with 7 bases between. In germline, CDR1 is MNHEY, CDR2 SVGEGT. CDR3 sequence reads: CASDAGTDTQYF. DNA of the CDR3: TGTGCCAGCGACGCGGGCACAGATACGCAGTATTTT.

This clonotype has a single count. The gene calls are TRBV9 and TRBJ2-2, with TRBD1 matching over 8 bases. CDR1 and CDR2 from the germline V gene are SGDLS and YYNGEE. The V segment lost 4 bases and the J segment 5 bases; nucleotides outside the gene matches: 7. This CDR3 spans 15 amino acids. DNA for the CDR3: TGTGCCAGCAGCACCCGGACAGGGTGGACCGGGGAGCTGTTTTTT. It encodes CASSTRTGWTGELFF.

The V call is TRBV4-2, the J call TRBJ1-1; no reliable D call. Germline assignment: CDR1 LGHNA and CDR2 YNFKEQ. The germline V and J ends were trimmed by 0 bases and 6 bases, with 14 bases remaining between them. This CDR3 spans 15 amino acids. In DNA form, the CDR3 reads TGTGCCAGCAGCCAAGATGGTGGGTGGTGGGCTGAAGCTTTCTTT. It specifies CASSQDGGWWAEAFF.

The genes are TRBV12-3 or TRBV12-4 and TRBJ2-1; tentatively, D is TRBD1 (6 bases). V lost 6 bases, J lost 5 bases, and 14 bases lay in between. This CDR3 spans 14 amino acids. CDR3 amino acids: CASSHGTTHNEQFF. DNA of the CDR3: TGTGCCAGCAGCCACGGGACAACTCACAATGAGCAGTTCTTC.